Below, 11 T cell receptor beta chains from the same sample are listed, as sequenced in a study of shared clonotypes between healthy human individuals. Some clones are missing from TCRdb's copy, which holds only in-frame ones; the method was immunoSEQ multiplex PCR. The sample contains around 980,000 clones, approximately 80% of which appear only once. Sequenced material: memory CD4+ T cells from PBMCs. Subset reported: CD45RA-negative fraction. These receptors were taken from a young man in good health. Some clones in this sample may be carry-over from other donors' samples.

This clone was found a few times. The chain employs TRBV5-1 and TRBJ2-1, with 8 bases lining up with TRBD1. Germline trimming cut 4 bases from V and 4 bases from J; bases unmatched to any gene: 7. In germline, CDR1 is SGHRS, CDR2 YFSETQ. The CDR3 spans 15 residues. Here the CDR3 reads CASSETGDEYNEQFF. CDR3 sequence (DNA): TGCGCCAGCAGCGAGACAGGGGATGAGTACAATGAGCAGTTCTTC.

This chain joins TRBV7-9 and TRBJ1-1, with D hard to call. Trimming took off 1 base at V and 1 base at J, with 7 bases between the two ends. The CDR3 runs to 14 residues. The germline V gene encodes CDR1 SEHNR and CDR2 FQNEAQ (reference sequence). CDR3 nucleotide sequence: TGTGCCAGCAGCTTAGTTGGGGAGAACACTGAAGCTTTCTTT. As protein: CASSLVGENTEAFF.

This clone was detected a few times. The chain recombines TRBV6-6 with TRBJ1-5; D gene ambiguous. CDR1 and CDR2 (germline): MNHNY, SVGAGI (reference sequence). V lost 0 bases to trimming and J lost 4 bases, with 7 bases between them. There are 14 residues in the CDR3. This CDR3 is CASSYSMGNQPQHF. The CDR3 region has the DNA TGTGCCAGCAGTTACTCGATGGGTAATCAGCCCCAGCATTTT.

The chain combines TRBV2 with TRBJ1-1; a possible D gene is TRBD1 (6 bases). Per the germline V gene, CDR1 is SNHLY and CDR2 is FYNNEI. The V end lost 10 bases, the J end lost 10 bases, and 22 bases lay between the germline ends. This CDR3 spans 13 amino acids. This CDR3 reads CATAPGAARRAFF. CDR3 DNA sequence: TGTGCCACCGCACCGGGGGCAGCCCGAAGAGCTTTCTTT. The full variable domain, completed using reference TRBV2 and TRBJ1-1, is EPEVTQTPSHQVTQMGQEVILRCVPISNHLYFYWYRQILGQKVEFLVSFYNNEISEKSEIFDDQFSVERPDGSNFTLKIRSTKLEDSAMYFCATAPGAARRAFFGQGTRLTVV.

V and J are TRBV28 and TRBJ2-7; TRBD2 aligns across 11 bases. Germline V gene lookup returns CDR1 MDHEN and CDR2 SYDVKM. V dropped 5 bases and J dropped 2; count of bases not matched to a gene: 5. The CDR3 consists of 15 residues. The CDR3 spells CASSVTSGSPYEQYF. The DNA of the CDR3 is TGTGCCAGCAGTGTCACTAGCGGGAGCCCCTACGAGCAGTACTTC.

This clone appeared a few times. CDR3 residues: CASSGITEAFF. CDR3 nucleotides: TGTGCCAGCTCAGGGATTACTGAAGCTTTCTTT. The chain combines TRBV18 with TRBJ1-1; unclear D gene. The CDR3 sequence is 11 residues long. CDR1 is KGHSH, CDR2 LQKENI, per germline. Between the trimmed V and J ends, which lost 5 bases and 5 bases, there was a span of 6 bases.

The CDR3 sequence: CASTQGQGGTEAFF. In DNA form, the CDR3 reads TGTGCCAGCACCCAGGGACAGGGGGGCACTGAAGCTTTCTTT. The V gene is TRBV25-1, the J gene TRBJ1-1; 11 positions match TRBD1. With 7 bases clipped from V and 4 bases from J, the junction kept 5 bases outside the gene matches. The germline CDR1 and CDR2 sequences are MGHDK and SYGVNS. The CDR3 extends over 14 amino acids.

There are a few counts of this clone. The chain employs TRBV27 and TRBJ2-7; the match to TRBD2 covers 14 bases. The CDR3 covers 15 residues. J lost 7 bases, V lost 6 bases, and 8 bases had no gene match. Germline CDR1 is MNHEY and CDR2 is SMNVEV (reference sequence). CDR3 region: CASRKGLAGVQEQYF. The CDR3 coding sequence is TGTGCCAGCAGGAAGGGACTAGCGGGAGTCCAAGAGCAGTACTTC.

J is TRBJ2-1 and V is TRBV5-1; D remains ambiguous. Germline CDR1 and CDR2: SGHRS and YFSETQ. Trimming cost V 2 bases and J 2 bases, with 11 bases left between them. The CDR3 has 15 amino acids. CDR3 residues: CASSFYLPPYNEQFF. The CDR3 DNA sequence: TGCGCCAGCAGCTTCTACCTACCACCCTACAATGAGCAGTTCTTC.

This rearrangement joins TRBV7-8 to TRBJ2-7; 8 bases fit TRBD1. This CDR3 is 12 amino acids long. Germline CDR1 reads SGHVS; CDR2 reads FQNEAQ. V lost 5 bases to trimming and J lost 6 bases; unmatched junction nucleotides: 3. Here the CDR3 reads CASSDRGGEQYF. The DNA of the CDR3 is TGTGCCAGCAGCGACAGGGGTGGCGAGCAGTACTTC.

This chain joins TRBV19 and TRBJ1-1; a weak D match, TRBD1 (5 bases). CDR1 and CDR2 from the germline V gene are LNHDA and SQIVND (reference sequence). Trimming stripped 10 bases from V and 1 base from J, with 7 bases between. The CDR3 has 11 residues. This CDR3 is CATRENTEAFF. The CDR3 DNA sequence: TGTGCCACCAGGGAGAACACTGAAGCTTTCTTT.